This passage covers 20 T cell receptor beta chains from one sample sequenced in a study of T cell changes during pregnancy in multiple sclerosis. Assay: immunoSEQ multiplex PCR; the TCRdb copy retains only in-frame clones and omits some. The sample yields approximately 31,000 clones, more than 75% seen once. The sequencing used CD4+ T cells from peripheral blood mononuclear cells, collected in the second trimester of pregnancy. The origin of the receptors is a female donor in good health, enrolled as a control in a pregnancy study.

CDR3 coding DNA: TGCAGCGGCCGACAGGGCCAAGAGACCCAGTACTTC. Translating it yields CSGRQGQETQYF. The chain joins TRBV29-1 to TRBJ2-5; TRBD1 aligns across 7 bases. Germline values: CDR1 SQVTM, CDR2 ANQGSEA. The CDR3 spans 12 residues. With V trimmed by 7 bases and J by 1 base, 3 bases remained unmatched.

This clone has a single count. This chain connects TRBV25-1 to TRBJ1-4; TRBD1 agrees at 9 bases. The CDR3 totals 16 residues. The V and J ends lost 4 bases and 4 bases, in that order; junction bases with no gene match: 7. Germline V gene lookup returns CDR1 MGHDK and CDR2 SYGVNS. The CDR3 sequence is CASSAGQGLGNEKLFF. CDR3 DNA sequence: TGTGCCAGCAGTGCTGGACAGGGGCTTGGTAATGAAAAACTGTTTTTT. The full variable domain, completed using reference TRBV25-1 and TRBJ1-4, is EADIYQTPRYLVIGTGKKITLECSQTMGHDKMYWYQQDPGMELHLIHYSYGVNSTEKGDLSSESTVSRIRTEHFPLTLESARPSHTSQYLCASSAGQGLGNEKLFFGSGTQLSVL.

The CDR3 DNA reads as TGTGCCAGTAGTATAGAGGGTGTCCCGGGGAATGAGCAGTTCTTC. It yields the protein CASSIEGVPGNEQFF. The V call is TRBV19, the J call TRBJ2-1, with D perhaps TRBD2 (5 bases). The V end lost 0 bases, the J end lost 7 bases, and 13 bases lay between the germline ends. Germline CDR1 LNHDA, CDR2 SQIVND (reference sequence). The CDR3 totals 15 residues.

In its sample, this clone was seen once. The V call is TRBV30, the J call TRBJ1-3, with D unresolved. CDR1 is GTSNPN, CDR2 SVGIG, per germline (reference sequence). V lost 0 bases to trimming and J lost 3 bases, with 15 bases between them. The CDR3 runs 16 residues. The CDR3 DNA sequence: TGTGCCTGGAGTGTACCCGGGGAAGGGAATGGAAACACCATATATTTT. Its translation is CAWSVPGEGNGNTIYF.

CDR3 region: CSVTKIRGGGGDTQYF. CDR3 bases: TGCAGCGTGACCAAAATTCGAGGGGGCGGGGGGGATACGCAGTATTTT. The chain is built from TRBV29-1 and TRBJ2-3, with a weak D call TRBD2 (8 bases). CDR1 is SQVTM and CDR2 is ANQGSEA in the germline V gene. This CDR3 is 16 amino acids long. The ends were cut back, 6 bases at V and 6 bases at J, with 25 bases in the middle.

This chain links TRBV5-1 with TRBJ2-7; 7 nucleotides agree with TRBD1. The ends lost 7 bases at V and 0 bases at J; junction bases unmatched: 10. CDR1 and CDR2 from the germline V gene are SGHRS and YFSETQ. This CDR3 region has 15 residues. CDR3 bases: TGCGCCAGCCTTGGCGAGGGGGCTCCCTCCTACGAGCAGTACTTC. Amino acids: CASLGEGAPSYEQYF.

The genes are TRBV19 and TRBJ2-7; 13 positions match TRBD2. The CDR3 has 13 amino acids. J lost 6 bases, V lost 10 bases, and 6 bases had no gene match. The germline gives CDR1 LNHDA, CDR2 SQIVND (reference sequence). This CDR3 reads CATGLAGVPEQYF. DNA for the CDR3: TGTGCCACAGGACTAGCGGGAGTCCCCGAGCAGTACTTC.

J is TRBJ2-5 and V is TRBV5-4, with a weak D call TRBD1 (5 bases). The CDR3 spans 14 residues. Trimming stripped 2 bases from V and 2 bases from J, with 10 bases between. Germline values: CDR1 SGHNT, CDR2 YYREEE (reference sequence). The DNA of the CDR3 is TGTGCCAGCAGCTTTTACAGGTTACAAGAGACCCAGTACTTC. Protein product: CASSFYRLQETQYF.

The CDR3 reads CAWRERSNEQFF. CDR3 in DNA: TGTGCCTGGAGGGAGAGGTCTAATGAGCAGTTCTTC. The chain employs TRBV30 and TRBJ2-1, with D hard to call. Germline CDR1 reads GTSNPN; CDR2 reads SVGIG (reference sequence). The CDR3 is 12 amino acids. V was cut by 3 bases and J by 7 bases, with 10 bases left in between. Full variable domain (rest looked up from reference TRBV30 and TRBJ2-1): SQTIHQWPATLVQPVGSPLSLECTVEGTSNPNLYWYRQAAGRGLQLLFYSVGIGQISSEVPQNLSASRPQDRQFILSSKKLLLSDSGFYLCAWRERSNEQFFGPGTRLTVL.

The CDR3 spells CASEADPYNEQFF. DNA for the CDR3: TGTGCCAGCGAAGCGGACCCCTACAATGAGCAGTTCTTC. The chain links TRBV13 to TRBJ2-1; the D gene is possibly TRBD2 (5 bases). Germline values: CDR1 PRHDT, CDR2 FYEKMQ (reference sequence). V shed 8 bases and J shed 2 bases, with 10 bases lying between them. CDR3 size: 13 residues.

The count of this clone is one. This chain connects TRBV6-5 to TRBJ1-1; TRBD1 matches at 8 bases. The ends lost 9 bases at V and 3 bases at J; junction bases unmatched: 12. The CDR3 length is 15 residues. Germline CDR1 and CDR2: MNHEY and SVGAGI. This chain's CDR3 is CASGSAGGKHTEAFF. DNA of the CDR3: TGTGCCAGTGGGTCGGCAGGGGGCAAGCACACTGAAGCTTTCTTT.

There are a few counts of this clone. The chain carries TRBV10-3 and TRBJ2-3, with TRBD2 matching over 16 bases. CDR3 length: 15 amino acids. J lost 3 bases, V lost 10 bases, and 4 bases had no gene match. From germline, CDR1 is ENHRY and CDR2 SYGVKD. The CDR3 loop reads CATGLAGGRTDTQYF. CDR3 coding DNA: TGTGCCACGGGACTAGCGGGAGGGCGTACAGATACGCAGTATTTT.

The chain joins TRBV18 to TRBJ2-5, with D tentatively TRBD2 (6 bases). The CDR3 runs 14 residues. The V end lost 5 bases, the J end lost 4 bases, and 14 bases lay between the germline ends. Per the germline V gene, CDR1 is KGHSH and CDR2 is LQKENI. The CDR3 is CASSRSGGVETQYF. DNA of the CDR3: TGTGCCAGCTCAAGGAGCGGAGGGGTAGAGACCCAGTACTTC. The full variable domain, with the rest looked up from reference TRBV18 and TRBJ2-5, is NAGVMQNPRHLVRRRGQEARLRCSPMKGHSHVYWYRQLPEEGLKFMVYLQKENIIDESGMPKERFSAEFPKEGPSILRIQQVVRGDSAAYFCASSRSGGVETQYFGPGTRLLVL.

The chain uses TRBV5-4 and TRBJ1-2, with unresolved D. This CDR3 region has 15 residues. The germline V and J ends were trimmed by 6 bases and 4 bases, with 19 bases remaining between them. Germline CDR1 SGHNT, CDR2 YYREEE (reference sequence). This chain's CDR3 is CASTHRQSEGYGYTF. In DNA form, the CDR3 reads TGTGCCAGCACCCATCGTCAATCCGAGGGCTATGGCTACACCTTC.

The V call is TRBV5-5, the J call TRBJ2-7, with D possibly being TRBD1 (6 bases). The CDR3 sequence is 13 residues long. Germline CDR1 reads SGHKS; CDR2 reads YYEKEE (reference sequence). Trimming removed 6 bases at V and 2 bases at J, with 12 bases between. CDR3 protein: CASTEGQTYEQYF. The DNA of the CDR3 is TGTGCCAGCACCGAGGGACAAACCTACGAGCAGTACTTC.

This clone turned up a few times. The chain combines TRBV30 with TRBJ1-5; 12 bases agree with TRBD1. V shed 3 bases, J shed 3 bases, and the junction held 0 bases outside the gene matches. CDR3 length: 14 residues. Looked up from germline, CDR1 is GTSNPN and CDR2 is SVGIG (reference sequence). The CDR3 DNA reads TGTGCCTGGAGGGGACAGGGGGCCAATCAGCCCCAGCATTTT. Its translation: CAWRGQGANQPQHF.

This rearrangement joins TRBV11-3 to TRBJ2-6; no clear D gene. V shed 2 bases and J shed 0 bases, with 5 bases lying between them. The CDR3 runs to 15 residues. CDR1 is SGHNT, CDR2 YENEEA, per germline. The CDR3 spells CASSLSLSGANVLTF. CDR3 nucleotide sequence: TGTGCCAGCAGCTTATCTCTCTCTGGGGCCAACGTCCTGACTTTC.

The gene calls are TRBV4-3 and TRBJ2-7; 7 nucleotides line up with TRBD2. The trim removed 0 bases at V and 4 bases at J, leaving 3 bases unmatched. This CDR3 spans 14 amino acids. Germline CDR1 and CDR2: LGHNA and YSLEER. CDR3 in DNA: TGCGCCAGCAGCCAAGAACGCGGGGGTTACGAGCAGTACTTC. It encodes CASSQERGGYEQYF.

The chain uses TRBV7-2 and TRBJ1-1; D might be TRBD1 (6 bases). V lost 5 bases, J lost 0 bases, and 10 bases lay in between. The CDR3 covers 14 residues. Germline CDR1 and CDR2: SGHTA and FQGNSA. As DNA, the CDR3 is TGTGCCAGCAGCCCCGCAGGGGTGAACACTGAAGCTTTCTTT. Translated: CASSPAGVNTEAFF.

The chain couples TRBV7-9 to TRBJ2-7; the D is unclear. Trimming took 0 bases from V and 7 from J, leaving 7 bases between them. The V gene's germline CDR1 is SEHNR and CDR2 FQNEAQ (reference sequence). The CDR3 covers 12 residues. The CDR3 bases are TGTGCCAGCAGCTTAGCGCGGAAGGAGCAGTACTTC. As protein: CASSLARKEQYF.